This passage covers 27 T cell receptor beta chains from one sample sequenced in a study of blood T cell repertoires in COVID-19. Produced via immunoSEQ multiplex PCR; TCRdb's table is partial and in-frame only. This table has roughly 130,000 clones, roughly 80% appearing once. The specimen was peripheral blood. The source is a man aged 45-65 years with acute or convalescent COVID-19.

The CDR3 here is CAWSGLAGGLTDTQYF. CDR3 sequence (DNA): TGTGCCTGGAGTGGACTAGCGGGGGGGCTAACAGATACGCAGTATTTT. This chain connects TRBV30 to TRBJ2-3; 14 bases align to TRBD2. The germline CDR1 and CDR2 sequences are GTSNPN and SVGIG (reference sequence). With 1 base clipped from V and 3 bases from J, the junction kept 3 bases outside the gene matches. The CDR3 contains 16 residues.

In this sample, this clone turned up once. The chain employs TRBV18 and TRBJ2-2; 7 nucleotides line up with TRBD1. Germline V gene sequence: CDR1 KGHSH, CDR2 LQKENI. V lost 2 bases, J lost 2 bases, and 5 bases stayed unmatched. The CDR3 contains 16 residues. The CDR3 loop is CASSPYRQGNTGELFF. CDR3 DNA: TGTGCCAGCTCACCATACAGACAGGGAAACACCGGGGAGCTGTTTTTT.

This clone has a single count. This chain links TRBV11-3 with TRBJ2-1; no firm D call. CDR3 size: 13 residues. Trimming cost V 0 bases and J 11 bases, with 11 bases left between them. Looked up from germline, CDR1 is SGHNT and CDR2 is YENEEA. CDR3 coding DNA: TGTGCCAGCAGCTTAGATAACACGAATCAGCAGTTCTTC. Its translation is CASSLDNTNQQFF.

The chain carries TRBV25-1 and TRBJ1-1; 9 bases line up with TRBD1. CDR1 and CDR2 from the germline V gene are MGHDK and SYGVNS. This CDR3 is built from 16 residues. Trimming took 3 bases from V and 4 from J; bases not matched to a gene: 9. CDR3 coding DNA: TGTGCCAGCAGTGATCCTCGGACAGGGGCTAGCACTGAAGCTTTCTTT. Protein product: CASSDPRTGASTEAFF.

This sequence joins TRBV29-1 and TRBJ2-7, with 7 bases lining up with TRBD1. CDR1 is SQVTM and CDR2 is ANQGSEA in the germline V gene. The trim removed 4 bases at V and 0 bases at J, leaving 6 bases unmatched. CDR3 length equals 14 residues. The CDR3 DNA follows: TGCAGCGTTGGACAGGGAACGAGCTCCTACGAGCAGTACTTC. It is translated as CSVGQGTSSYEQYF.

The sample holds a few counts of this clone. The CDR3 coding sequence is TGTGCCACCAAGTCAGCCTCCCTAGGGACAGATAATACCTTC. Amino acid sequence: CATKSASLGTDNTF. The chain links TRBV15 to TRBJ1-2; TRBD1 agrees at 7 bases. Germline CDR1 LNHNV, CDR2 YYDKDF (reference sequence). There are 14 residues in the CDR3. Germline trimming cut 7 bases from V and 14 bases from J; bases unmatched to any gene: 19. Filled out from reference TRBV15 and TRBJ1-2, the complete variable domain reads DAMVIQNPRYQVTQFGKPVTLSCSQTLNHNVMYWYQQKSSQAPKLLFHYYDKDFNNEADTPDNFQSRRPNTSFCFLDIRSPGLGDTAMYLCATKSASLGTDNTFGSGTRLTVV.

This clone was picked up a small number of times. The rearrangement joins TRBV10-2 to TRBJ2-2; 8 bases are a match to TRBD1. In germline, CDR1 is WSHSY, CDR2 SAAADI. The CDR3 totals 16 residues. The V and J ends lost 6 bases and 5 bases, in that order; junction bases with no gene match: 11. CDR3 region: CASRRAGGAGTGELFF. In nucleotides, the CDR3 is TGCGCCAGCAGGAGGGCAGGGGGCGCAGGGACCGGGGAGCTGTTTTTT.

The gene calls are TRBV7-6 and TRBJ2-5; 7 positions agree with TRBD2. The trim removed 1 base at V and 2 bases at J, leaving 1 base unmatched. The CDR3 totals 14 residues. Germline lookup yields CDR1 SGHVS and CDR2 FNYEAQ. This CDR3 reads CASSLGGGQETQYF. The CDR3 nucleotides read TGTGCCAGCAGCTTAGGGGGGGGTCAAGAGACCCAGTACTTC. The full variable domain, completed using reference TRBV7-6 and TRBJ2-5, is GAGVSQSPRYKVTKRGQDVALRCDPISGHVSLYWYRQALGQGPEFLTYFNYEAQQDKSGLPNDRFSAERPEGSISTLTIQRTEQRDSAMYRCASSLGGGQETQYFGPGTRLLVL.

This clone was detected once. The chain couples TRBV7-2 to TRBJ2-5; D gene uncertain. Germline V CDR1 and CDR2: SGHTA, FQGNSA. The CDR3 length is 14 residues. Deletions cut 1 base from V and 4 bases from J, with 10 bases between. The CDR3 DNA reads TGTGCCAGCAGCTTAGAAGTTAGAGGAGAGACCCAGTACTTC. This codes for CASSLEVRGETQYF.

This clone was seen a handful of times. The chain combines TRBV5-5 with TRBJ1-2; TRBD1 aligns across 12 bases. The germline gives CDR1 SGHKS, CDR2 YYEKEE (reference sequence). Trimming cost V 1 base and J 5 bases; bases outside gene matches: 3. The CDR3 has 15 amino acids. This CDR3 reads CASSLQGQGAYGYTF. CDR3 nucleotide sequence: TGTGCCAGCAGCTTGCAGGGACAGGGGGCATATGGCTACACCTTC.

This chain joins TRBV6-5 and TRBJ2-7; D possibly corresponds to TRBD1 (5 bases). Per the germline V gene, CDR1 is MNHEY and CDR2 is SVGAGI. V was cut by 6 bases and J by 7 bases, with 16 bases left in between. The CDR3 runs to 13 residues. This CDR3 reads CASRFQGSREQYF. CDR3 nucleotide sequence: TGTGCCAGCAGGTTCCAGGGTAGTCGTGAGCAGTACTTC.

This clone was counted between two and nine times. The rearrangement uses TRBV11-2 and TRBJ1-1; D is unresolved. V dropped 7 bases and J dropped 1 base, with 10 bases sitting between them. Per germline, CDR1 SGHAT and CDR2 FQNNGV. The CDR3 is 13 residues long. CDR3 bases: TGTGCCAGCAACAGAGACGGGAACACTGAAGCTTTCTTT. This codes for CASNRDGNTEAFF.

In this sample, this clone turned up a few times. The chain is built from TRBV11-3 and TRBJ2-1; 7 positions agree with TRBD2. The CDR3 runs to 16 residues. Per the germline V gene, CDR1 is SGHNT and CDR2 is YENEEA. Trimming took 5 bases from V and 4 from J; bases not matched to a gene: 11. In DNA, the CDR3 is TGTGCCAGCAGCGACGATTATGGGAGGGAATACAATGAGCAGTTCTTC. Encoded protein: CASSDDYGREYNEQFF. Based on the CDR3 plus reference TRBV11-3 and TRBJ2-1, the full variable domain is EAGVVQSPRYKIIEKKQPVAFWCNPISGHNTLYWYLQNLGQGPELLIRYENEEAVDDSQLPKDRFSAERLKGVDSTLKIQPAELGDSAVYLCASSDDYGREYNEQFFGPGTRLTVL.

This clone was detected a few times. V is TRBV2 and J is TRBJ1-5; no reliable D call. With 3 bases removed from V and 0 bases from J, the gap between germline ends came to 6 bases. This CDR3 is built from 14 residues. CDR1 is SNHLY and CDR2 is FYNNEI in the germline V gene. The CDR3: CASSDRLSNQPQHF. The CDR3 coding sequence is TGTGCCAGCAGTGACAGACTTAGCAATCAGCCCCAGCATTTT.

The V and J genes are TRBV6-5 and TRBJ1-1, with D hard to call. The CDR3 contains 12 residues. CDR1 is MNHEY, CDR2 SVGAGI, per germline. V was pared by 4 bases and J by 2 bases, with 5 bases between. Written as DNA, the CDR3 is TGTGCCAGCAGTTCAGTTAACACTGAAGCTTTCTTT. It encodes CASSSVNTEAFF.

The gene calls are TRBV18 and TRBJ2-7; 7 bases are shared with TRBD1. The length of the CDR3 is 15 residues. Germline CDR1 KGHSH, CDR2 LQKENI. V trimming: 6 bases; J trimming: 3 bases; junction bases outside the gene matches: 11. The CDR3, as DNA: TGTGCCAGCTCGTCACACAGGGGAAACCTCTACGAGCAGTACGTC. Translation: CASSSHRGNLYEQYV.

This rearrangement joins TRBV19 to TRBJ2-2; TRBD1 matches at 7 bases. This CDR3 is built from 18 residues. Germline values: CDR1 LNHDA, CDR2 SQIVND (reference sequence). The trim removed 4 bases at V and 5 bases at J, leaving 16 bases unmatched. The CDR3 DNA is TGTGCCAGTAGTAGGGGACAGTGGGCCAACCTAGGGACCGGGGAGCTGTTTTTT. Translating it yields CASSRGQWANLGTGELFF.

Worth noting for this clone: The sample carries other DNA sequences with the same CDR3. This chain uses TRBV27 with TRBJ1-2, with 9 bases fitting TRBD1. The CDR3 has 13 amino acids. J gave up 3 bases and V 6 bases, and 2 bases lay outside the gene matches. CDR1 is MNHEY and CDR2 is SMNVEV in the germline V gene (reference sequence). The CDR3 region is CASRRTGDYGYTF. For the CDR3, the DNA is TGTGCCAGCAGGAGGACAGGGGACTATGGCTACACCTTC.

The chain recombines TRBV20-1 with TRBJ1-2, with D uncertain. Per germline, CDR1 DFQATT and CDR2 SNEGSKA (reference sequence). The CDR3 consists of 11 residues. With 2 bases removed from V and 8 bases from J, the gap between germline ends came to 9 bases. DNA of the CDR3: TGCAGTGCTAGATGGGCGGGAGGCTACACCTTC. Its translation is CSARWAGGYTF.

This chain connects TRBV10-2 to TRBJ2-5; 8 bases agree with TRBD1. Germline values: CDR1 WSHSY, CDR2 SAAADI. The CDR3 runs to 14 residues. V lost 3 bases and J lost 4; bases outside the gene matches: 4. The CDR3 nucleotides are TGCGCCAGCAGTGACAGGACAGGGTCAGAGACCCAGTACTTC. It yields the protein CASSDRTGSETQYF.

J is TRBJ1-2 and V is TRBV28; D is ambiguous. Germline assignment: CDR1 MDHEN and CDR2 SYDVKM. This CDR3 spans 11 amino acids. Trimming shortened V by 10 bases and J by 4 bases, and 10 bases separated the two germline ends. The CDR3 loop is CATSTGYGYTF. DNA for the CDR3: TGTGCCACCTCCACGGGCTATGGCTACACCTTC.

This chain joins TRBV2 and TRBJ2-7; possibly TRBD1 for D (5 bases). CDR3 length: 12 amino acids. Trimming stripped 6 bases from V and 4 bases from J, with 10 bases between. Germline CDR1 reads SNHLY; CDR2 reads FYNNEI. The CDR3 sequence is CASSLTEYEQYV. DNA of the CDR3: TGTGCCAGCAGCCTGACAGAATACGAGCAGTACGTC.

The J gene is TRBJ2-7, the V gene TRBV27; D may be TRBD1 (5 bases). Between the trimmed V and J ends, which lost 11 bases and 6 bases, there was a span of 23 bases. The CDR3 runs to 14 residues. Germline V CDR1 and CDR2: MNHEY, SMNVEV (reference sequence). In DNA, the CDR3 is TGTGCCCCCAGGGCGGTGAAGGGGTTGGCCGAGCAGTACGTC. It is translated as CAPRAVKGLAEQYV.

Worth noting for this clone: This may stem from a read error, because a much larger clone lies one nucleotide away. J is TRBJ2-2 and V is TRBV9; no definite D call. This CDR3 comprises 12 residues. Trimming pared 4 bases from V and 6 bases from J, leaving 7 bases between. CDR1 and CDR2 (germline): SGDLS, YYNGEE. Written as DNA, the CDR3 is TGTGCCAGCAGCCCTCGGGCCGGGGAGCTGTTTTTT. This encodes CASSPRAGELFF.

This clone was seen many times. J is TRBJ1-5 and V is TRBV19; D is perhaps TRBD1 (6 bases). V lost 6 bases to trimming and J lost 4 bases, with 16 bases between them. CDR3 size: 15 residues. Germline CDR1 is LNHDA and CDR2 is SQIVND (reference sequence). The CDR3 is CASSKQGDPNQPQHF. CDR3 in DNA: TGTGCCAGTAGCAAACAGGGTGATCCAAATCAGCCCCAGCATTTT.

V gene TRBV3-1 (or the pseudogene TRBV3-2) combines with J gene TRBJ2-5; D unclear. The ends were cut back, 1 base at V and 5 bases at J, with 8 bases in the middle. Germline loops: CDR1 LGHDT, CDR2 YNNKEL (reference sequence). This CDR3 has 13 amino acids. The CDR3 DNA follows: TGTGCCAGCAGCCAAGTGGTCCGGGAGACCCAGTACTTC. Its protein is CASSQVVRETQYF.

CDR3: CASSFGQGVNTEAFF. DNA for the CDR3: TGTGCCAGCTCATTTGGACAGGGAGTGAACACTGAAGCTTTCTTT. The gene calls are TRBV18 and TRBJ1-1, with 8 bases identical to TRBD1. Germline V gives CDR1 KGHSH, CDR2 LQKENI. After removal of 5 bases from V and 0 bases from J, the junction contained 5 bases not matched to a gene. The CDR3 has 15 amino acids.